The 18 T cell receptor beta chains given below trace back to one sample, sequenced in a study of T-cell memory formation after mild COVID-19. A single record per CDR3 protein comes from TCRdb applying MiXCR to the 5' RACE reads. The table has about 470,000 distinct CDR3 sequences, roughly 18% seen once. The sample consisted of PBMCs or a T cell subset sorted from them (not recorded which). Every receptor here comes from an adult woman who had mild COVID-19 (a few samples of this study predate the infection). Cell type and time point are not known.

J is TRBJ2-2 and V is TRBV14, with no clear D. Looked up from germline, CDR1 is SGHDN and CDR2 is FVKESK. Trimming cost V 4 bases and J 3 bases, with 6 bases left between them. This CDR3 comprises 13 residues. The CDR3 region is CASSPIHTGELFF. The CDR3, as DNA: TGTGCCAGCAGCCCCATACACACCGGGGAGCTGTTTTTT.

The J gene is TRBJ2-3, the V gene TRBV20-1; TRBD2 agrees at 11 bases. There are 14 residues in the CDR3. CDR1 and CDR2 from the germline V gene are DFQATT and SNEGSKA (reference sequence). Germline trimming cut 3 bases from V and 4 bases from J; bases unmatched to any gene: 3. In DNA form, the CDR3 reads TGCAGTGCTAGTCTAGCGGGGGGTTCAGATACGCAGTATTTT. This translates into CSASLAGGSDTQYF.

The CDR3 here is CASSLNRGQDTEAFF. The CDR3 DNA reads as TGTGCCAGCAGCCTAAACAGGGGGCAGGACACTGAAGCTTTCTTT. The chain joins TRBV13 to TRBJ1-1; 9 bases are shared with TRBD1. V lost 5 bases, J lost 3 bases, and 7 bases stayed unmatched. Per germline, CDR1 PRHDT and CDR2 FYEKMQ (reference sequence). The length of the CDR3 is 15 residues.

V usage is TRBV6-5 and J usage is TRBJ2-1; tentatively, D is TRBD1 (6 bases). With 0 bases removed from V and 3 bases from J, the gap between germline ends came to 12 bases. The CDR3 has 16 amino acids. Germline lookup yields CDR1 MNHEY and CDR2 SVGAGI. The CDR3 reads CASSYSGVGHYNEQFF. CDR3 bases: TGTGCCAGCAGTTACTCGGGCGTGGGACACTACAATGAGCAGTTCTTC.

This clonotype was seen a few times. The rearrangement uses TRBV24-1 and TRBJ2-2; 8 bases match TRBD2. Germline CDR1 KGHDR, CDR2 SFDVKD. This CDR3 has 16 residues. The V gene end was trimmed by 1 base and the J gene end by 6 bases; junction bases not matched to a gene: 6. The CDR3 sequence: CATSDLGASGPGELFF. The CDR3 coding sequence is TGTGCCACCAGTGATTTAGGGGCTAGCGGGCCCGGGGAGCTGTTTTTT.

This clonotype appeared a few times. The rearrangement uses TRBV6-1 and TRBJ1-5; unclear D gene. V dropped 3 bases and J dropped 2 bases, with 11 bases sitting between them. Germline V gene data show CDR1 as MNHNS and CDR2 as SASEGT. This CDR3 has 15 residues. The CDR3 DNA sequence: TGTGCCAGCAGTGAGAGAGGGATTGGCAATCAGCCCCAGCATTTT. It encodes CASSERGIGNQPQHF.

The gene calls are TRBV7-7 and TRBJ2-3; a possible D gene is TRBD2 (5 bases). The CDR3 spans 15 residues. The germline V gene encodes CDR1 SSHAT and CDR2 FNYEAQ (reference sequence). V lost 5 bases and J lost 0, with 12 bases in between. The CDR3 bases are TGTGCCAGCAGCACTCAACCGGGAAGCACAGATACGCAGTATTTT. This gives the protein CASSTQPGSTDTQYF.

This clonotype has more than one count but fewer than ten. This rearrangement joins TRBV2 to TRBJ1-6, with TRBD1 matching 9 bases. J lost 8 bases, V lost 8 bases, and 10 bases had no gene match. CDR3 length: 15 amino acids. Looked up from germline, CDR1 is SNHLY and CDR2 is FYNNEI. CDR3 protein: CASCIGTGTHSPLHF. The CDR3 DNA sequence: TGTGCCAGCTGTATCGGGACAGGGACTCATTCACCCCTCCACTTT.

There are a few counts of this clonotype. V usage is TRBV20-1 and J usage is TRBJ2-2; 7 nucleotides agree with TRBD1. The CDR3 totals 16 residues. V lost 0 bases and J lost 3; bases outside the gene matches: 7. CDR1 and CDR2 (germline): DFQATT, SNEGSKA (reference sequence). In nucleotides, the CDR3 is TGCAGTGCTAGAGATCCCGGACAGGCCTACACCGGGGAGCTGTTTTTT. This sequence encodes CSARDPGQAYTGELFF.

The chain couples TRBV7-2 to TRBJ2-1; 15 nucleotides line up with TRBD2. The germline gives CDR1 SGHTA, CDR2 FQGNSA. CDR3 length equals 16 residues. The V segment lost 4 bases and the J segment 8 bases; nucleotides outside the gene matches: 6. CDR3 bases: TGTGCCAGCAGCTCAAGGACTAGCGGGAGGGCCTATGAGCAGTTCTTC. Translated, it gives CASSSRTSGRAYEQFF.

The genes are TRBV7-9 and TRBJ2-7; D possibly uses TRBD1 or TRBD2 (6 bases each). Germline V CDR1 and CDR2: SEHNR, FQNEAQ (reference sequence). Trimming removed 5 bases from V and 0 bases from J, with 20 bases in between. This CDR3 contains 17 residues. The CDR3 region is CASSPRVGGFPSYEQYF. The CDR3, as DNA: TGTGCCAGCAGCCCCAGGGTGGGGGGCTTCCCCTCCTACGAGCAGTACTTC.

J is TRBJ2-7 and V is TRBV29-1, with 9 bases that match TRBD1. Germline trimming cut 6 bases from V and 2 bases from J; bases unmatched to any gene: 17. CDR3 length: 17 residues. Germline V gene sequence: CDR1 SQVTM, CDR2 ANQGSEA. The DNA for the CDR3 is TGCAGCGTGGCCCCGGGACAGGGCATTACAGGAACCTACGAGCAGTACTTC. Its protein product is CSVAPGQGITGTYEQYF.

This clonotype came up a few times. The genes are TRBV18 and TRBJ1-1, with a possible D match to TRBD1 (6 bases). Trimming cost V 3 bases and J 2 bases, with 13 bases left between them. Germline assignment: CDR1 KGHSH and CDR2 LQKENI. The CDR3 loop spans 15 amino acids. CDR3 DNA sequence: TGTGCCAGCTCACCCGTGGACAGCCGTAACACTGAAGCTTTCTTT. Protein product: CASSPVDSRNTEAFF.

This chain connects TRBV20-1 to TRBJ2-3; TRBD2 agrees at 12 bases. The CDR3 length is 14 residues. Losses at the gene ends were 2 bases for V and 5 bases for J; bases not matched to a gene: 2. In germline, CDR1 is DFQATT, CDR2 SNEGSKA (reference sequence). CDR3 residues: CSARRLAGVDTQYF. The CDR3 nucleotides are TGCAGTGCTAGAAGACTAGCGGGGGTAGATACGCAGTATTTT.

This clonotype was counted between two and nine times. The chain combines TRBV27 with TRBJ2-3; no definite D call. Germline V CDR1 and CDR2: MNHEY, SMNVEV (reference sequence). Trimming removed 7 bases from V and 0 bases from J, with 11 bases in between. The CDR3 length is 14 residues. This CDR3 reads CASNRVASTDTQYF. The CDR3 DNA is TGTGCCAGCAACCGGGTTGCTAGCACAGATACGCAGTATTTT.

This clonotype was counted only a few times. This chain uses TRBV15 with TRBJ2-2, with TRBD1 identical over 8 bases. The CDR3 has 16 residues. CDR1 is LNHNV, CDR2 YYDKDF, per germline (reference sequence). The V gene end was trimmed by 0 bases and the J gene end by 6 bases; junction bases not matched to a gene: 6. The CDR3 protein is CATSRDLAQGAGELFF. The CDR3 nucleotides read TGTGCCACCAGCAGAGATCTCGCACAGGGGGCCGGGGAGCTGTTTTTT.

This clonotype showed up many times. The CDR3 is CASSLGTSGTYEQYF. CDR3 coding DNA: TGTGCCAGCAGCTTAGGGACTAGCGGTACCTACGAGCAGTACTTC. The chain recombines TRBV7-2 with TRBJ2-7; 10 bases agree with TRBD2. CDR1 is SGHTA, CDR2 FQGNSA, per germline. CDR3 length equals 15 residues. V lost 1 base to trimming and J lost 2 bases; unmatched junction nucleotides: 2.

V usage is TRBV4-2 and J usage is TRBJ2-1; no clear D. V shed 1 base and J shed 8 bases, with 24 bases lying between them. The germline gives CDR1 LGHNA, CDR2 YNFKEQ. The CDR3 loop spans 18 amino acids. The CDR3 spells CASSQVAAGQSEVYEQFF. CDR3 DNA: TGTGCCAGCAGCCAAGTAGCAGCCGGTCAATCTGAGGTGTATGAGCAGTTCTTC.